These 24 T cell receptor beta chains originate from one sample sequenced in a study of T-cell reconstitution after alpha-beta-depleted transplantation in children. Using unique molecular identifiers, the investigators prepared the TCRbeta library. TCRdb reanalysed the PCR reads using MiXCR and keeps one entry per CDR3 protein. The sample lists around 200,000 distinct CDR3 sequences; under 8.5% were seen once. This specimen was PBMCs, mostly from graft donor cells, taken 360 days after TCRalphabeta/CD19-depleted stem cell transplant. Receptors were obtained from a male patient between 2 and 15 years old who had a stem cell transplant for acute myeloid leukemia, so the T cells may come from the graft donor.

Ten or more counts support this clonotype. V and J are TRBV5-1 and TRBJ2-3, with 9 positions matching TRBD2. The J segment lost 0 bases and the V segment lost 2 bases, leaving 1 base of the junction unmatched. In germline, CDR1 is SGHRS, CDR2 YFSETQ. The CDR3 is 15 residues long. This CDR3 reads CASSFGLASTDTQYF. DNA of the CDR3: TGCGCCAGCAGCTTCGGACTAGCGAGCACAGATACGCAGTATTTT.

This clonotype was seen more than once but under ten times. The J gene is TRBJ1-1, the V gene TRBV12-3 or TRBV12-4; D not certain. The CDR3 sequence is 13 residues long. Deletions cut 6 bases from V and 6 bases from J, with 14 bases between. In DNA form, the CDR3 reads TGTGCCAGCAGGACCGGGCCCCGAGCTGAAGCTTTCTTT. It is translated as CASRTGPRAEAFF.

The V and J genes are TRBV9 and TRBJ2-7; 8 bases match TRBD2. The V gene end was trimmed by 0 bases and the J gene end by 3 bases; junction bases not matched to a gene: 5. The CDR3 covers 15 residues. Germline V lookup: CDR1 SGDLS, CDR2 YYNGEE. The CDR3: CASSVGTSGIYEQYF. The DNA for the CDR3 is TGTGCCAGCAGCGTAGGTACTAGCGGTATCTACGAGCAGTACTTC.

This clonotype was recorded at least ten times. This chain uses TRBV2 with TRBJ2-5; 8 nucleotides align to TRBD1. CDR3 length equals 13 residues. Per germline, CDR1 SNHLY and CDR2 FYNNEI. The V gene end was trimmed by 6 bases and the J gene end by 4 bases; junction bases not matched to a gene: 4. The CDR3 nucleotides are TGTGCCAGCAGGAGGACAGGGAGAGAGACCCAGTACTTC. Translating it yields CASRRTGRETQYF.

V gene TRBV12-3 or TRBV12-4 combines with J gene TRBJ2-5, with TRBD1 matching 11 bases. This CDR3 has 14 amino acids. The J segment lost 5 bases and the V segment lost 5 bases, leaving 4 bases of the junction unmatched. DNA of the CDR3: TGTGCCAGCAGTAGGGACAGGGGGGAGGAGACCCAGTACTTC. It translates to CASSRDRGEETQYF.

This clonotype came up many times. The chain is built from TRBV7-2 and TRBJ1-4; no clear D gene. Trimming cost V 5 bases and J 0 bases, with 7 bases left between them. This CDR3 spans 14 amino acids. From germline, CDR1 is SGHTA and CDR2 FQGNSA. The CDR3 is CASSLRATNEKLFF. The CDR3 bases are TGTGCCAGCAGCCTTAGAGCAACTAATGAAAAACTGTTTTTT.

In DNA form, the CDR3 reads TGTGCCAGCTGGGGGTTCACTGAAGCTTTCTTT. It specifies CASWGFTEAFF. The V gene is TRBV6-6, the J gene TRBJ1-1; D is possibly TRBD1 (5 bases). The CDR3 totals 11 residues. V was cut by 8 bases and J by 4 bases, with 8 bases left in between. Germline-derived CDR1 and CDR2 are MNHNY and SVGAGI (reference sequence).

Ten or more counts support this clonotype. The rearrangement links TRBV12-3 or TRBV12-4 to TRBJ2-1; 13 nucleotides align to TRBD2. The CDR3 is 17 residues long. The V gene end was trimmed by 4 bases and the J gene end by 3 bases; junction bases not matched to a gene: 6. CDR3 region: CASSYWGLAGNYNEQFF. The CDR3 DNA is TGTGCCAGCAGTTATTGGGGACTAGCGGGGAACTACAATGAGCAGTTCTTC.

At least ten counts were recorded for this clonotype. The rearrangement uses TRBV12-3 or TRBV12-4 and TRBJ1-2, with no clear D. V dropped 6 bases and J dropped 3 bases, with 17 bases sitting between them. The CDR3 length is 15 residues. CDR3 in DNA: TGTGCCAGCAGCCCAAGGAGGCCCTCGGACTATGGCTACACCTTC. Its translation is CASSPRRPSDYGYTF.

This clonotype was seen a few times. The chain carries TRBV12-3 or TRBV12-4 and TRBJ1-2; D possibly corresponds to TRBD1 (5 bases). Trimming took off 7 bases at V and 10 bases at J, with 13 bases between the two ends. This CDR3 comprises 11 residues. The CDR3 reads CASTRGVVYTF. The CDR3 DNA reads as TGTGCCAGCACCCGGGGGGTTGTCTACACCTTC.

This clonotype was detected only a few times. The chain uses TRBV18 and TRBJ2-7; 10 bases line up with TRBD2. CDR3 length equals 15 residues. Per the germline V gene, CDR1 is KGHSH and CDR2 is LQKENI. V lost 3 bases and J lost 3; bases outside the gene matches: 5. Written as DNA, the CDR3 is TGTGCCAGCTCACCTAGCGGGAGGTCGATCTACGAGCAGTACTTC. Translated: CASSPSGRSIYEQYF.

This clonotype was detected ten times or more. The rearrangement joins TRBV12-3 or TRBV12-4 to TRBJ2-3, with a tentative D call TRBD2 (5 bases). This CDR3 comprises 13 residues. The germline V and J ends were trimmed by 3 bases and 10 bases, with 14 bases remaining between them. In DNA, the CDR3 is TGTGCCAGCAGTTTCTCGGGAACCTCTGCGCAGTATTTT. Amino acid sequence: CASSFSGTSAQYF.

This chain joins TRBV4-2 and TRBJ1-2; 9 bases are shared with TRBD1. V dropped 1 base and J dropped 4; count of bases not matched to a gene: 7. This CDR3 contains 16 residues. Germline-derived CDR1 and CDR2 are LGHNA and YNFKEQ. DNA for the CDR3: TGTGCCAGCAGCCAAGGGGGGACAGGGTCCTCCTATGGCTACACCTTC. Its translation is CASSQGGTGSSYGYTF.

J is TRBJ2-2 and V is TRBV5-1; TRBD1 might be the D (6 bases). V dropped 4 bases and J dropped 1 base, with 8 bases sitting between them. The CDR3 runs to 14 residues. Germline CDR1 and CDR2: SGHRS and YFSETQ. The chain's CDR3 is CASSKGQNTGELFF. CDR3 sequence (DNA): TGCGCCAGCAGCAAGGGACAGAACACCGGGGAGCTGTTTTTT. The whole variable domain, remainder taken from reference TRBV5-1 and TRBJ2-2, is KAGVTQTPRYLIKTRGQQVTLSCSPISGHRSVSWYQQTPGQGLQFLFEYFSETQRNKGNFPGRFSGRQFSNSRSEMNVSTLELGDSALYLCASSKGQNTGELFFGEGSRLTVL.

This clonotype was counted many times. The V and J genes are TRBV12-3 or TRBV12-4 and TRBJ1-3; D gene unclear. This CDR3 spans 13 amino acids. The germline V and J ends were trimmed by 7 bases and 0 bases, with 7 bases remaining between them. This CDR3 reads CASKLSSGNTIYF. The CDR3 DNA sequence: TGTGCCAGCAAGCTGAGCTCTGGAAACACCATATATTTT.

V gene TRBV3-1 combines with J gene TRBJ2-7; D is unresolved. The length of the CDR3 is 14 residues. Germline values: CDR1 LGHDT, CDR2 YNNKEL (reference sequence). Between the trimmed V and J ends, which lost 4 bases and 3 bases, there was a span of 13 bases. In DNA, the CDR3 is TGTGCCAGCAGCCTAAGACCCAGTAGCTACGAGCAGTACGTC. This encodes CASSLRPSSYEQYV.

In its sample, this clonotype was seen a few times. The chain recombines TRBV5-5 with TRBJ2-7, with D hard to call. Germline V lookup: CDR1 SGHKS, CDR2 YYEKEE (reference sequence). Trimming cost V 1 base and J 7 bases, with 9 bases left between them. This CDR3 is built from 12 residues. The CDR3 loop reads CASSLSSVEQYF. The CDR3 DNA is TGTGCCAGCAGCTTGAGCTCGGTTGAGCAGTACTTC.

This clonotype was counted at least ten times. The chain recombines TRBV29-1 with TRBJ2-1; TRBD2 aligns across 10 bases. CDR1 is SQVTM and CDR2 is ANQGSEA in the germline V gene. Trimming took 5 bases from V and 6 from J; bases not matched to a gene: 7. The CDR3 is 14 amino acids. DNA for the CDR3: TGCAGCGTTTCCTTTAGACTAGCGGGCAATGAGCAGTTCTTC. This encodes CSVSFRLAGNEQFF.

This clonotype showed up many times. The chain is built from TRBV5-1 and TRBJ1-2; D unclear. The V gene lost 2 bases and the J gene lost 1 base, with 6 bases spanning the gap. CDR3 length equals 13 residues. Germline V gives CDR1 SGHRS, CDR2 YFSETQ. The CDR3 coding sequence is TGCGCCAGCAGCTTCGACGGTAACTATGGCTACACCTTC. Translated: CASSFDGNYGYTF.

This clonotype was counted at least ten times. The CDR3 loop is CASSPKVVGAFF. For the CDR3, the DNA is TGTGCCAGCAGTCCAAAAGTGGTCGGGGCTTTCTTT. This chain connects TRBV12-3 or TRBV12-4 to TRBJ1-1, with D uncertain. This CDR3 is 12 amino acids long. Trimming removed 5 bases from V and 11 bases from J, with 15 bases in between.

In its sample, this clonotype was seen many times. This sequence joins TRBV7-3 and TRBJ2-1; either TRBD1 or TRBD2 may supply D (5 bases each). Germline lookup yields CDR1 SGHTA and CDR2 FQGTGA. CDR3 length equals 11 residues. V was trimmed by 8 bases and J by 8 bases, leaving 10 bases between them. The CDR3 sequence: CASGVGDEQFF. CDR3 bases: TGTGCCAGCGGAGTGGGGGATGAGCAGTTCTTC.

This clonotype has a single count. The CDR3 nucleotides are TGTGCCAGCAGCCAAGATTCTGGGAAACTATCCGGGGTTTACAATGAGCAGTTCTTC. Its protein is CASSQDSGKLSGVYNEQFF. The gene calls are TRBV14 and TRBJ2-1, with a tentative D call TRBD2 (5 bases). Germline-derived CDR1 and CDR2 are SGHDN and FVKESK. Trimming left V 0 bases short and J 4 bases short, with 22 bases between. The CDR3 loop spans 19 amino acids.

Many counts were recorded for this clonotype. The V gene is TRBV25-1, the J gene TRBJ1-1; no definite D call. The CDR3 sequence is 15 residues long. Germline V gene lookup returns CDR1 MGHDK and CDR2 SYGVNS. V shed 4 bases and J shed 1 base, with 13 bases lying between them. The CDR3 loop reads CASSVAGKANTEAFF. CDR3 coding DNA: TGTGCCAGCAGTGTGGCAGGCAAAGCGAACACTGAAGCTTTCTTT. The whole variable domain, filled in from reference TRBV25-1 and TRBJ1-1, reads EADIYQTPRYLVIGTGKKITLECSQTMGHDKMYWYQQDPGMELHLIHYSYGVNSTEKGDLSSESTVSRIRTEHFPLTLESARPSHTSQYLCASSVAGKANTEAFFGQGTRLTVV.

This clonotype came up a few times. V is TRBV20-1 and J is TRBJ2-2, with D possibly being TRBD2 (5 bases). Between the trimmed V and J ends, which lost 5 bases and 8 bases, there was a span of 15 bases. This CDR3 is built from 13 residues. The V gene's germline CDR1 is DFQATT and CDR2 SNEGSKA (reference sequence). The CDR3 coding sequence is TGCAGTGCTGTTCAAGTAGCGAGGGGGGAGCTGTTTTTT. The encoded protein is CSAVQVARGELFF.